These 12 T cell receptor beta chains were all obtained from the same sample, sequenced in a study of blood T cell repertoires in COVID-19. TCRdb keeps only in-frame clones here, not all; method: immunoSEQ multiplex PCR. The data show under 450,000 clones, approximately 89% seen once. Material: PBMCs or T cells enriched from blood (not recorded which). The receptor set was obtained from a woman aged 40 to 49 who had been exposed to COVID-19.

The rearrangement joins TRBV29-1 to TRBJ2-7; weak D call: TRBD1 (6 bases). The CDR3 is 12 amino acids. Germline V CDR1 and CDR2: SQVTM, ANQGSEA. V lost 6 bases, J lost 6 bases, and 15 bases lay in between. CDR3 amino acids: CSVEDSRPEQYF. CDR3 nucleotide sequence: TGCAGCGTAGAGGACAGTAGGCCCGAGCAGTACTTC.

Of note for this clone: Relative to the germline gene, one junction end is altered; a read error may explain this. This chain joins TRBV30 and TRBJ1-2, with TRBD1 matching over 11 bases. The CDR3 is 15 amino acids. Germline V lookup: CDR1 GTSNPN, CDR2 SVGIG (reference sequence). CDR3 residues: CARRPRDRGDYGYTF. The CDR3 DNA reads TGTGCCCGGAGACCCAGGGACAGGGGGGACTATGGCTACACCTTC. Full variable domain (rest looked up from reference TRBV30 and TRBJ1-2): SQTIHQWPATLVQPVGSPLSLECTVEGTSNPNLYWYRQAAGRGLQLLFYSVGIGQISSEVPQNLSASRPQDRQFILSSKKLLLSDSGFYLCARRPRDRGDYGYTFGSGTRLTVV.

This chain joins TRBV11-2 and TRBJ2-7; the match to TRBD1 covers 8 bases. Germline CDR1 is SGHAT and CDR2 is FQNNGV. This CDR3 region has 16 residues. Trimming cost V 6 bases and J 3 bases; bases outside gene matches: 13. The CDR3 sequence is CASRKGQAVTLYEQYF. The CDR3 DNA reads TGTGCCAGCAGGAAGGGACAGGCCGTAACGCTCTACGAGCAGTACTTC.

The V gene is TRBV9, the J gene TRBJ2-2; TRBD1 might be the D (6 bases). Germline V gives CDR1 SGDLS, CDR2 YYNGEE. This CDR3 region has 16 residues. Trimming removed 4 bases at V and 4 bases at J, with 17 bases between. As DNA, the CDR3 is TGTGCCAGCAGCCCCAGGGAACAGGGACGCACCGGGGAGCTGTTTTTT. This sequence encodes CASSPREQGRTGELFF.

The genes are TRBV18 and TRBJ2-7; 8 bases agree with TRBD1. Looked up from germline, CDR1 is KGHSH and CDR2 is LQKENI. J was trimmed by 6 bases and V by 3 bases; bases with no gene match: 13. The length of the CDR3 is 16 residues. The CDR3 DNA is TGTGCCAGCTCACCGGGGGCCCAGGGGGCCCTCGGCGAGCAGTACTTC. Amino acids: CASSPGAQGALGEQYF.

Only one count was recorded for this clone. The chain carries TRBV24-1 and TRBJ2-1, with D possibly being TRBD1 (6 bases). This CDR3 is 12 amino acids long. CDR1 is KGHDR and CDR2 is SFDVKD in the germline V gene. V lost 11 bases, J lost 12 bases, and 19 bases lay in between. CDR3 nucleotides: TGTGCCATAGGGGGTACTACGGGGAGGCAGTTCTTC. Translated: CAIGGTTGRQFF.

The chain carries TRBV9 and TRBJ1-2, with D unresolved. Germline CDR1 reads SGDLS; CDR2 reads YYNGEE. V lost 0 bases, J lost 0 bases, and 6 bases lay in between. This CDR3 has 14 residues. CDR3 sequence reads: CASSVAPANYGYTF. CDR3 nucleotides: TGTGCCAGCAGCGTAGCTCCAGCTAACTATGGCTACACCTTC.

The chain links TRBV27 to TRBJ2-4; 7 bases agree with TRBD2. Unmatched junction bases numbered 5, after V lost 3 bases and J lost 0 bases. Germline CDR1 is MNHEY and CDR2 is SMNVEV (reference sequence). This CDR3 contains 16 residues. The CDR3 region is CASSFQGGLAKNIQYF. The DNA of the CDR3 is TGTGCCAGCAGTTTTCAGGGAGGGCTAGCCAAAAACATTCAGTACTTC.

The chain recombines TRBV7-6 with TRBJ1-1, with TRBD1 identical over 10 bases. This CDR3 is 16 amino acids long. Germline V lookup: CDR1 SGHVS, CDR2 FNYEAQ. Trimming at V came to 0 bases and at J to 3 bases, leaving 4 bases not matched to a gene. CDR3 coding DNA: TGTGCCAGCAGCTTAGCGCGGACAGGGGGAGACACTGAAGCTTTCTTT. It codes for CASSLARTGGDTEAFF.

The chain recombines TRBV13 with TRBJ2-1, with a tentative D call TRBD1 (6 bases). The CDR3 is made up of 17 amino acids. The ends were cut back, 0 bases at V and 0 bases at J, with 12 bases in the middle. CDR1 PRHDT and CDR2 FYEKMQ come from the germline V gene (reference sequence). The CDR3, as DNA: TGTGCCAGCAGCTTAGGGGTCCTGGACAGCTCCTACAATGAGCAGTTCTTC. Translating it yields CASSLGVLDSSYNEQFF.

The chain joins TRBV6-6 to TRBJ1-2, with 7 bases identical to TRBD1. The CDR3 has 15 amino acids. Unmatched junction bases numbered 10, after V lost 4 bases and J lost 5 bases. CDR1 and CDR2 (germline): MNHNY, SVGAGI (reference sequence). The CDR3 loop reads CASSSPGQPWYGYTF. The CDR3 DNA is TGTGCCAGCAGTTCTCCGGGACAGCCCTGGTATGGCTACACCTTC.

The rearrangement links TRBV29-1 to TRBJ2-5; D gene unclear. V lost 7 bases and J 5 bases, leaving 8 bases between the germline ends. Germline CDR1 is SQVTM and CDR2 is ANQGSEA. The CDR3 runs 10 residues. The CDR3 DNA reads TGCAGCGCTTGGCGGGAGACCCAGTACTTC. Amino acid sequence: CSAWRETQYF.